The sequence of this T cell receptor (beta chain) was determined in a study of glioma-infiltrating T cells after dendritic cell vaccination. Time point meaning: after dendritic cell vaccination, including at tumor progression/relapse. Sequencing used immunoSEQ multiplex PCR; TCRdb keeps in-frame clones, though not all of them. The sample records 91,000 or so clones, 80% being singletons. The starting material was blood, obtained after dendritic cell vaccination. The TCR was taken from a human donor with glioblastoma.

CDR3 nucleotides: TGTGCCAGTAGTATTGACGCGGGCAATCAGCCCCAGCATTTT. Its protein product is CASSIDAGNQPQHF. V is TRBV19 and J is TRBJ1-5; unclear D gene. V lost 3 bases and J 2 bases, leaving 8 bases between the germline ends. From germline, CDR1 is LNHDA and CDR2 SQIVND (reference sequence). This CDR3 comprises 14 residues.